One sample yielded the 26 T cell receptor beta chains listed below, sequenced in a study of blood T cell repertoires in COVID-19. Some clones are missing from TCRdb's copy, which holds only in-frame ones; the method was immunoSEQ multiplex PCR. The sample has under 150,000 clones, about 88% seen once; the top ten hold 2.3%. Sequenced material: peripheral blood. The receptors were gathered from a human donor in a cohort sampled during active COVID-19.

The table lists this clone with a count of one. The V call is TRBV9, the J call TRBJ2-3; TRBD1 matches 8 bases. The CDR3 consists of 15 residues. Germline V gene sequence: CDR1 SGDLS, CDR2 YYNGEE. V gave up 3 bases and J gave up 6 bases; unmatched junction bases: 9. This CDR3 reads CASSDGQGPYDTQYF. CDR3 DNA: TGTGCCAGCAGCGACGGACAGGGCCCGTATGATACGCAGTATTTT.

The chain uses TRBV20-1 and TRBJ1-2, with 7 bases fitting TRBD1. The CDR3 is made up of 13 amino acids. Germline V CDR1 and CDR2: DFQATT, SNEGSKA (reference sequence). Trimming cost V 3 bases and J 6 bases; bases outside gene matches: 7. CDR3 amino acids: CSASKGAVDGYTF. DNA of the CDR3: TGCAGTGCTAGTAAGGGGGCGGTGGATGGCTACACCTTC.

The rearrangement uses TRBV18 and TRBJ1-4; a possible D gene is TRBD1 (5 bases). V was cut by 4 bases and J by 5 bases, with 17 bases left in between. Germline V gene lookup returns CDR1 KGHSH and CDR2 LQKENI. This CDR3 has 16 amino acids. This CDR3 is CASSLGAGRENEKLFF. The CDR3 DNA is TGTGCCAGCTCACTTGGCGCAGGGAGGGAAAATGAAAAACTGTTTTTT.

The rearrangement uses TRBV5-1 and TRBJ2-1, with 7 bases fitting TRBD1. This CDR3 is built from 16 residues. The germline gives CDR1 SGHRS, CDR2 YFSETQ. The ends lost 0 bases at V and 4 bases at J; junction bases unmatched: 7. DNA of the CDR3: TGCGCCAGCAGCTTGGGTGAGGGGGCAAAATACAATGAGCAGTTCTTC. It translates to CASSLGEGAKYNEQFF.

In this sample, this clone turned up once. This chain links TRBV18 with TRBJ1-2; D ambiguous. V was cut by 3 bases and J by 6 bases, with 11 bases left in between. Germline V gene sequence: CDR1 KGHSH, CDR2 LQKENI. The CDR3 is 13 amino acids. The CDR3: CASSPVGTDGYTF. Here the CDR3 DNA reads TGTGCCAGCTCACCGGTCGGTACGGATGGCTACACCTTC.

The chain joins TRBV7-2 to TRBJ2-7; perhaps TRBD2 as D (6 bases). The germline V and J ends were trimmed by 4 bases and 2 bases, with 15 bases remaining between them. In germline, CDR1 is SGHTA, CDR2 FQGNSA. The CDR3 totals 15 residues. CDR3 sequence: CASSSQSGRTYEQYF. CDR3 in DNA: TGTGCCAGCAGCTCTCAATCAGGGAGGACCTACGAGCAGTACTTC.

Here the CDR3 DNA reads TGTGCCAGCAGCAGATGGGGACTAGCGGTGAACAATGAGCAGTTCTTC. This gives the protein CASSRWGLAVNNEQFF. V is TRBV7-2 and J is TRBJ2-1, with TRBD2 matching 11 bases. The CDR3 consists of 16 residues. Per germline, CDR1 SGHTA and CDR2 FQGNSA. V lost 5 bases and J lost 5; bases outside the gene matches: 8.

The V call is TRBV2, the J call TRBJ2-7, with D maybe TRBD2 (7 bases). V dropped 3 bases and J dropped 4 bases, with 16 bases sitting between them. The CDR3 consists of 15 residues. Germline V lookup: CDR1 SNHLY, CDR2 FYNNEI. CDR3 amino acids: CASSELGGPSYEQYF. CDR3 DNA: TGTGCCAGCAGTGAGTTGGGGGGGCCTTCTTACGAGCAGTACTTC.

V is TRBV5-1 and J is TRBJ2-1; D might be TRBD1 (6 bases). V shed 5 bases and J shed 9 bases, with 18 bases lying between them. This CDR3 is 14 amino acids long. CDR1 is SGHRS and CDR2 is YFSETQ in the germline V gene. The CDR3 here is CASRGAVGAGEQFF. The CDR3 DNA sequence: TGCGCCAGCAGAGGAGCGGTGGGGGCAGGTGAGCAGTTCTTC. Based on the CDR3 plus reference TRBV5-1 and TRBJ2-1, the full variable domain is KAGVTQTPRYLIKTRGQQVTLSCSPISGHRSVSWYQQTPGQGLQFLFEYFSETQRNKGNFPGRFSGRQFSNSRSEMNVSTLELGDSALYLCASRGAVGAGEQFFGPGTRLTVL.

This chain connects TRBV19 to TRBJ1-1; D not resolved. The CDR3 is 15 amino acids. The V gene lost 7 bases and the J gene lost 8 bases, with 23 bases spanning the gap. The germline V gene encodes CDR1 LNHDA and CDR2 SQIVND (reference sequence). The chain's CDR3 is CASTAARAPAAEAFF. CDR3 nucleotide sequence: TGTGCCAGTACCGCCGCGAGGGCGCCCGCGGCCGAAGCTTTCTTT.

This chain links TRBV6-5 with TRBJ2-1, with TRBD2 matching over 12 bases. CDR1 and CDR2 from the germline V gene are MNHEY and SVGAGI. J was trimmed by 8 bases and V by 2 bases; bases with no gene match: 4. The CDR3 extends over 15 amino acids. CDR3 DNA: TGTGCCAGCAGTTACCGGACTAGCGGGACGGATGAGCAGTTCTTC. Amino acid sequence: CASSYRTSGTDEQFF.

This clone occurred a few times. The chain has TRBV30 and TRBJ2-2; 10 bases match TRBD1. The length of the CDR3 is 16 residues. Trimming cost V 4 bases and J 7 bases; bases outside gene matches: 12. Germline V gene lookup returns CDR1 GTSNPN and CDR2 SVGIG (reference sequence). The CDR3 bases are TGTGCCTGGATCCGGGACAGGGGCCTTAGACGCGGGGAGCTGTTTTTT. This translates into CAWIRDRGLRRGELFF. The full variable domain, with the rest looked up from reference TRBV30 and TRBJ2-2, is SQTIHQWPATLVQPVGSPLSLECTVEGTSNPNLYWYRQAAGRGLQLLFYSVGIGQISSEVPQNLSASRPQDRQFILSSKKLLLSDSGFYLCAWIRDRGLRRGELFFGEGSRLTVL.

The table lists this clone with a few counts. The chain carries TRBV18 and TRBJ1-5; D is perhaps TRBD1 (6 bases). Per germline, CDR1 KGHSH and CDR2 LQKENI. V was pared by 6 bases and J by 5 bases, with 20 bases between. There are 16 residues in the CDR3. CDR3: CASSLGQIALDQPQHF. The DNA of the CDR3 is TGTGCCAGCTCCCTAGGACAGATAGCCTTGGATCAGCCCCAGCATTTT.

The chain has TRBV3-1 (or the pseudogene TRBV3-2) and TRBJ2-1; 8 bases map to TRBD2. The CDR3 has 14 residues. Germline V CDR1 and CDR2: LGHDT, YNNKEL (reference sequence). The trim removed 4 bases at V and 7 bases at J, leaving 6 bases unmatched. CDR3 DNA sequence: TGTGCCAGCAGCCCTGAGCGGGGGTTTAATGAGCAGTTCTTC. Translating gives CASSPERGFNEQFF.

CDR3 in DNA: TGCGCCAGCAGCCCCGGGACAGGGGAGAAGACCCAGTACTTC. Translation gives CASSPGTGEKTQYF. The genes are TRBV5-1 and TRBJ2-5; TRBD1 matches 10 bases. The CDR3 consists of 14 residues. Per the germline V gene, CDR1 is SGHRS and CDR2 is YFSETQ. V was pared by 4 bases and J by 6 bases, with 6 bases of the junction left unmatched.

A note on this clone: A read error may produce the germline difference seen at one junction end. CDR3 nucleotide sequence: TGTGCCAGCAGCTTAGCGCAGGGACAGCCGGCAAGCTTT. Translation: CASSLAQGQPASF. This chain links TRBV7-6 with TRBJ1-1; 7 bases are shared with TRBD1. Germline CDR1 is SGHVS and CDR2 is FNYEAQ. This CDR3 has 13 amino acids.

This clone was seen just once. The chain employs TRBV4-1 and TRBJ2-4; the D gene is possibly TRBD2 (5 bases). This CDR3 has 14 residues. Germline CDR1 and CDR2: MGHRA and YSYEKL. The V end lost 0 bases, the J end lost 9 bases, and 12 bases lay between the germline ends. The CDR3 is CASSQDPGSVIQYF. The CDR3, as DNA: TGCGCCAGCAGCCAAGACCCGGGGTCGGTCATTCAGTACTTC.

This chain uses TRBV7-3 with TRBJ2-3; 11 bases are a match to TRBD2. Germline V gives CDR1 SGHTA, CDR2 FQGTGA. The V gene end was trimmed by 3 bases and the J gene end by 0 bases; junction bases not matched to a gene: 14. CDR3 length equals 20 residues. DNA for the CDR3: TGTGCCAGCAGCTTTCGAGGACCGGGACTAGCGGCTATAAGCACAGATACGCAGTATTTT. Protein sequence: CASSFRGPGLAAISTDTQYF.

CDR3: CASSHETTGSSGANVLTF. The CDR3 nucleotides are TGTGCCAGCAGCCACGAGACAACTGGGAGCTCTGGGGCCAACGTCCTGACTTTC. The rearrangement joins TRBV4-2 to TRBJ2-6; possibly TRBD2 for D (5 bases). Trimming cost V 3 bases and J 0 bases, with 15 bases left between them. The CDR3 runs 18 residues. Germline V gives CDR1 LGHNA, CDR2 YNFKEQ.

The V and J genes are TRBV2 and TRBJ1-5, with 12 nucleotides matching TRBD1. The ends lost 5 bases at V and 2 bases at J; junction bases unmatched: 7. Germline CDR1 reads SNHLY; CDR2 reads FYNNEI. There are 17 residues in the CDR3. The CDR3 sequence: CASSTGTGGAGNQPQHF. CDR3 DNA: TGTGCCAGCAGTACCGGGACAGGGGGCGCGGGCAATCAGCCCCAGCATTTT. The entire variable domain, with the rest obtained from reference TRBV2 and TRBJ1-5, is as follows: EPEVTQTPSHQVTQMGQEVILRCVPISNHLYFYWYRQILGQKVEFLVSFYNNEISEKSEIFDDQFSVERPDGSNFTLKIRSTKLEDSAMYFCASSTGTGGAGNQPQHFGDGTRLSIL.

The V gene is TRBV30, the J gene TRBJ1-6; 8 nucleotides agree with TRBD1. J lost 5 bases, V lost 4 bases, and 7 bases had no gene match. The CDR3 extends over 15 amino acids. Germline V lookup: CDR1 GTSNPN, CDR2 SVGIG (reference sequence). CDR3 protein: CAWNPKQGDNSPLHF. In nucleotides, the CDR3 is TGTGCCTGGAACCCGAAACAGGGGGATAATTCACCCCTCCACTTT.

This chain connects TRBV7-2 to TRBJ2-7; D remains unclear. The CDR3 totals 14 residues. The V gene's germline CDR1 is SGHTA and CDR2 FQGNSA. Deletions cut 7 bases from V and 6 bases from J, with 19 bases between. The CDR3 DNA reads TGTGCCAGCATGATTCAGTCCGGAGTAAGCGAGCAGTACTTC. Translating it yields CASMIQSGVSEQYF.

The chain uses TRBV6-5 and TRBJ2-5, with D tentatively TRBD2 (6 bases). This CDR3 has 11 residues. CDR1 MNHEY and CDR2 SVGAGI come from the germline V gene. Trimming left V 11 bases short and J 2 bases short, with 9 bases between. CDR3 bases: TGTGCCTGCCGGGGGCAAGAGACCCAGTACTTC. It specifies CACRGQETQYF.

The V and J genes are TRBV5-1 and TRBJ1-2; D is ambiguous. The germline V gene has CDR1 SGHRS and CDR2 YFSETQ. This CDR3 region has 13 residues. V lost 4 bases to trimming and J lost 0 bases, with 7 bases between them. The CDR3 sequence is CASSRETNYGYTF. The CDR3 coding sequence is TGCGCCAGCAGCAGGGAGACTAACTATGGCTACACCTTC.

V and J are TRBV6-6 and TRBJ2-7, with TRBD1 identical over 11 bases. CDR1 is MNHNY, CDR2 SVGAGI, per germline (reference sequence). Germline trimming cut 6 bases from V and 3 bases from J; bases unmatched to any gene: 7. The CDR3 contains 15 residues. The CDR3 DNA is TGTGCCAGCAGCTTCGGACAGGGGGCGATCTACGAGCAGTACTTC. Protein: CASSFGQGAIYEQYF.

The genes are TRBV28 and TRBJ1-5, with D tentatively TRBD1 (5 bases). The CDR3 sequence is 14 residues long. Per germline, CDR1 MDHEN and CDR2 SYDVKM. The V gene lost 4 bases and the J gene lost 7 bases, with 14 bases spanning the gap. The CDR3 DNA reads TGTGCCAGCAGTTCAACCCTGGGGGGGCAGCCCCAGCATTTT. Protein sequence: CASSSTLGGQPQHF. Drawing the rest from reference TRBV28 and TRBJ1-5, the complete variable domain is DVKVTQSSRYLVKRTGEKVFLECVQDMDHENMFWYRQDPGLGLRLIYFSYDVKMKEKGDIPEGYSVSREKKERFSLILESASTNQTSMYLCASSSTLGGQPQHFGDGTRLSIL.